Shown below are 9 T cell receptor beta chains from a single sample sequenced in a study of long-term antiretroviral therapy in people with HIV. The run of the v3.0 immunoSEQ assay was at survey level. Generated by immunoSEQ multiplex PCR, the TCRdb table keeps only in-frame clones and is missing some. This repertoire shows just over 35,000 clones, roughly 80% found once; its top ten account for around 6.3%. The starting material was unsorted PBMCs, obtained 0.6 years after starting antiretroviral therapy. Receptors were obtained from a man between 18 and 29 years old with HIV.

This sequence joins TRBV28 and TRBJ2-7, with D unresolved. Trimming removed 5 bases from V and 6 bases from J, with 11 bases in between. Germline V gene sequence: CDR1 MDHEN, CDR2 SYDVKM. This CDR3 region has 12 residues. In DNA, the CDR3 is TGTGCCAGCAGTCGTTTAGTCGGCGAGCAGTACTTC. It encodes CASSRLVGEQYF.

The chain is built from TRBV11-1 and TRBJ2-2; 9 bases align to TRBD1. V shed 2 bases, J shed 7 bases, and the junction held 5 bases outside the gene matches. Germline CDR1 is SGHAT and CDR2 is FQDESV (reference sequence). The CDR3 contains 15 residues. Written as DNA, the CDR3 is TGTGCCAGCAGCTTACGGGACAGGGTACGCGGGGAGCTGTTTTTT. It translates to CASSLRDRVRGELFF.

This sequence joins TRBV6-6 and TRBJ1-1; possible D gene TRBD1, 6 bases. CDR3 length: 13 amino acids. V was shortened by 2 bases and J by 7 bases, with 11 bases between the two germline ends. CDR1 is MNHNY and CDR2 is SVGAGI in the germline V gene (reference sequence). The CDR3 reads CASSYRGAIEAFF. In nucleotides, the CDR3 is TGTGCCAGCAGTTACCGGGGGGCAATTGAAGCTTTCTTT.

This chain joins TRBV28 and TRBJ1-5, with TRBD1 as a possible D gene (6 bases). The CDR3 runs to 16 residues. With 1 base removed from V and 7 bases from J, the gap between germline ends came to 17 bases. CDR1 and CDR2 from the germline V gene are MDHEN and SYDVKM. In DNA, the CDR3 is TGTGCCAGCAGTTTATCCCTCCGGGCTCAGGGGCAGCCCCAGCATTTT. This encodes CASSLSLRAQGQPQHF.

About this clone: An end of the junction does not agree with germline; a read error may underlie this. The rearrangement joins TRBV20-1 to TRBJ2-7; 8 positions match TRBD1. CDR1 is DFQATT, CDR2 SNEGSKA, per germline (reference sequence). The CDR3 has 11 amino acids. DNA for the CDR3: TGCAGTGCTAGAAATCCGGGACAGGCGACCTTC. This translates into CSARNPGQATF.

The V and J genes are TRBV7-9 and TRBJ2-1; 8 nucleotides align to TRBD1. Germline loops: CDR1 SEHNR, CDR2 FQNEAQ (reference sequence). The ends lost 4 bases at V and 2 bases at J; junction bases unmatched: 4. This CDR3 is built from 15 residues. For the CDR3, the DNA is TGTGCCAGCAGCTCCCCGGGACAGGCCTACAATGAGCAGTTCTTC. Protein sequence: CASSSPGQAYNEQFF.

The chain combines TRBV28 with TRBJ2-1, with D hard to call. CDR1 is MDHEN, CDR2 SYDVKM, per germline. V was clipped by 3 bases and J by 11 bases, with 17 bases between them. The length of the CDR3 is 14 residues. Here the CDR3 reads CASSFRGSRMKQFF. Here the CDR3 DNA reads TGTGCCAGCAGTTTCCGTGGGTCAAGGATGAAGCAGTTCTTC.

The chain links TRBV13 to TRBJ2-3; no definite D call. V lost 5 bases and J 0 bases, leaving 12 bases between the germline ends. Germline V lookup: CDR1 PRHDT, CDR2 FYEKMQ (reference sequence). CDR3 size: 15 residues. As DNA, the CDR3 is TGTGCCAGCAGCCGTCTCTACGACAGCACAGATACGCAGTATTTT. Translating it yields CASSRLYDSTDTQYF.

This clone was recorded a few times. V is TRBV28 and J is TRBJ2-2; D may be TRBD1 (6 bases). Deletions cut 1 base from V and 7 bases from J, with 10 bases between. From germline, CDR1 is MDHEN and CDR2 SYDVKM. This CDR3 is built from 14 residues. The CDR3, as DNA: TGTGCCAGCAGTTTATCAGGGGACATCGGGGAGCTGTTTTTT. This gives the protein CASSLSGDIGELFF.